The entry below gives a single T cell receptor (beta chain) sequence along with its context. What it binds is unknown. The J segment lost 4 bases and the V segment lost 5 bases, leaving 18 bases of the junction unmatched. The CDR3 sequence is 19 residues long. CDR1 and CDR2 from the germline V gene are SGHTA and FQGTGA. This sample is drawn from a study of beta chain features in type 1 diabetes. Study-level information: Age, gender and cell yields were similar between patients and healthy donors. Findings of the study overall: In all four CD4+ subsets, TCRB CDR3 length was significantly, moderately reduced in type 1 diabetes. Shorter templates might be favored by PCR, and equally so in patients and in controls.

Expressed TCRB transcripts were sequenced because the entire RNA isolate underwent reverse transcription. Data came from immunoSEQ multiplex PCR; TCRdb stores just in-frame clones and leaves some out. The table includes 250,000 to 400,000 clones, 12% to 15% detected once. Sequenced sample: central memory CD4+ T cells from blood. The clonotype comes from a man younger than 40 in good health. The genes are TRBV7-3 and TRBJ2-2, with 8 bases matching TRBD2. CDR3 protein: CASSPRVSSGHKGTGELFF. CDR3 in DNA: TGTGCCAGCAGCCCAAGGGTCTCTAGCGGGCACAAGGGCACCGGGGAGCTGTTTTTT.